What follows are 8 T cell receptor beta chains derived from one specimen sequenced in a study. TCRdb re-analysed the 5' RACE reads in MiXCR, keeping a single row per CDR3 protein. The sample lists about 55,000 distinct CDR3 sequences, less than 25% occurring once. Tregs were sorted as CD4+CD25+CD127-/low cells. Material for sequencing was tumor-infiltrating Tregs sorted from the breast tumor. The receptors stem from a female donor with breast cancer.

This clonotype was recorded many times. V and J are TRBV6-5 and TRBJ2-7; TRBD1 might be the D (5 bases). Per the germline V gene, CDR1 is MNHEY and CDR2 is SVGAGI. This CDR3 is built from 12 residues. V lost 7 bases, J lost 4 bases, and 11 bases lay in between. CDR3 in DNA: TGTGCCAGCACCAGCGACAGTTACGAGCAGTACTTC. It encodes CASTSDSYEQYF.

For this clonotype: The junction departs from the called germline gene at one end, perhaps through a read error. The rearrangement joins TRBV5-1 to TRBJ2-1; D may be TRBD1 or TRBD2 (5 bases each). The CDR3 is 14 amino acids. Germline V CDR1 and CDR2: SGHRS, YFSETQ. CDR3 amino acids: CAGSASLGDNEQFF. The CDR3 DNA is TGCGCCGGCAGCGCGTCACTAGGGGACAATGAGCAGTTCTTC.

This clonotype was counted many times. The chain carries TRBV28 and TRBJ1-2, with D possibly matching TRBD1 (6 bases). Germline V gene sequence: CDR1 MDHEN, CDR2 SYDVKM. V was cut by 6 bases and J by 8 bases, with 16 bases left in between. This CDR3 is built from 13 residues. This CDR3 is CASSPATGGGYTF. DNA of the CDR3: TGTGCCAGCAGCCCCGCAACGGGGGGCGGCTACACCTTC.

This chain joins TRBV7-3 and TRBJ2-2; 8 nucleotides align to TRBD2. From germline, CDR1 is SGHTA and CDR2 FQGTGA. This CDR3 has 14 residues. The V and J ends lost 11 bases and 6 bases, in that order; junction bases with no gene match: 11. The DNA for the CDR3 is TGTGCCGTCAGCCTTGGACTAGCTGCCGGGGAGCTGTTTTTT. It codes for CAVSLGLAAGELFF.

The V call is TRBV4-2, the J call TRBJ2-3; 8 positions match TRBD2. V shed 0 bases and J 10 bases; nucleotides not matched to a gene: 12. Per the germline V gene, CDR1 is LGHNA and CDR2 is YNFKEQ. There are 16 residues in the CDR3. The CDR3 sequence is CASSQDIAGGTDPQYF. The CDR3 DNA reads as TGTGCCAGCAGCCAAGATATCGCGGGGGGTACTGATCCGCAGTATTTT.

This clonotype was seen only a few times. The rearrangement joins TRBV6-2 or TRBV6-3 to TRBJ1-1; D not certain. Trimming stripped 5 bases from V and 0 bases from J, with 4 bases between. Per the germline V gene, CDR1 is MNHEY and CDR2 is SVGEGT. The CDR3 consists of 12 residues. The CDR3 DNA reads as TGTGCCAGCAGTGGGGTGAACACTGAAGCTTTCTTT. As protein: CASSGVNTEAFF.

Notes on this clonotype: The junction shows a germline mismatch at one end, possibly a read error. This chain links TRBV28 with TRBJ1-4, with a tentative D call TRBD1 (6 bases). Germline V CDR1 and CDR2: MDHEN, SYDVKM. The CDR3 is 14 amino acids. The CDR3 sequence is CASSLGGGREKRFF. The CDR3 DNA sequence: TGTGCCAGCAGTTTAGGAGGGGGGCGTGAAAAACGGTTTTTT.

The V gene is TRBV7-2, the J gene TRBJ2-1; 8 bases are shared with TRBD2. This CDR3 comprises 16 residues. Germline loops: CDR1 SGHTA, CDR2 FQGNSA. V was pared by 7 bases and J by 0 bases, with 8 bases of the junction left unmatched. As DNA, the CDR3 is TGTGCCAGCACCATCCGCGGGGGGAGCTCCTACAATGAGCAGTTCTTC. This encodes CASTIRGGSSYNEQFF.